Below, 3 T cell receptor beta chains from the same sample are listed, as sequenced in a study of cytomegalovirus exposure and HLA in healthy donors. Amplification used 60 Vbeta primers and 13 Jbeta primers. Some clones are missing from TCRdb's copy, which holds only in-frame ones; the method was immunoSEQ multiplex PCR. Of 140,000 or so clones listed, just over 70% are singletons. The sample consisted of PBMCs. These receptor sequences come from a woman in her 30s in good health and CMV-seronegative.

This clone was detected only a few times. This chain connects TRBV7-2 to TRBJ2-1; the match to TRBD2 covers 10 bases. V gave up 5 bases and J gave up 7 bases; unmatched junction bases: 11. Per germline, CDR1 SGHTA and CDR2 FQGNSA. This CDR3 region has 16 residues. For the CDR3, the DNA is TGTGCCAGCAGCCTAATACCAACGACTAGCGGGAATGAGCAGTTCTTC. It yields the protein CASSLIPTTSGNEQFF.

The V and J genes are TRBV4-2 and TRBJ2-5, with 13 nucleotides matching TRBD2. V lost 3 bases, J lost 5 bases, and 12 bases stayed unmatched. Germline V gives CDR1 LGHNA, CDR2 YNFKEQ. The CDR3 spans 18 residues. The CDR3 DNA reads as TGTGCCAGCAGCCAGACTAGCGGGGGGAAGGCTTACCGGGAGACCCAGTACTTC. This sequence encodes CASSQTSGGKAYRETQYF.

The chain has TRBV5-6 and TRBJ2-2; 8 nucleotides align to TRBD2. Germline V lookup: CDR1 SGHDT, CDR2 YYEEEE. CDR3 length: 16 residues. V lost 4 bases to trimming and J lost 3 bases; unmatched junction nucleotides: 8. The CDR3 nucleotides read TGTGCCAGCAGCCCACCGGGAGCGGGGGACACCGGGGAGCTGTTTTTT. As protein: CASSPPGAGDTGELFF.